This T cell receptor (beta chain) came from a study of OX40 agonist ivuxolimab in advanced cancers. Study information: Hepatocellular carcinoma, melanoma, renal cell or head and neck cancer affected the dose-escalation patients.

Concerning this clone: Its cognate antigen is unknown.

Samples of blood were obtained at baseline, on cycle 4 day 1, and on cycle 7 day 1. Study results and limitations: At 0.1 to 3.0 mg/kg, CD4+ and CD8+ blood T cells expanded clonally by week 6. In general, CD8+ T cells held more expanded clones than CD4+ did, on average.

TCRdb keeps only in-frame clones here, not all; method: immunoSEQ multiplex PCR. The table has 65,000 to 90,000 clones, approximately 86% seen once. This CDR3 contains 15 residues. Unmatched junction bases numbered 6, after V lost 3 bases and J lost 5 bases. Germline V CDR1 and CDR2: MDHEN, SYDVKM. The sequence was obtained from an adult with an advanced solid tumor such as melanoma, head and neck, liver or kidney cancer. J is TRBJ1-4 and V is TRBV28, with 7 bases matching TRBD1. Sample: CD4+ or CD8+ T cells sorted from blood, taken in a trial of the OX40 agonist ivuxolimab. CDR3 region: CASSFQQGLNEKLFF. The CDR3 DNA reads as TGTGCCAGCAGTTTCCAACAGGGGTTGAATGAAAAACTGTTTTTT. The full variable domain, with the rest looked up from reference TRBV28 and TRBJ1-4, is DVKVTQSSRYLVKRTGEKVFLECVQDMDHENMFWYRQDPGLGLRLIYFSYDVKMKEKGDIPEGYSVSREKKERFSLILESASTNQTSMYLCASSFQQGLNEKLFFGSGTQLSVL.